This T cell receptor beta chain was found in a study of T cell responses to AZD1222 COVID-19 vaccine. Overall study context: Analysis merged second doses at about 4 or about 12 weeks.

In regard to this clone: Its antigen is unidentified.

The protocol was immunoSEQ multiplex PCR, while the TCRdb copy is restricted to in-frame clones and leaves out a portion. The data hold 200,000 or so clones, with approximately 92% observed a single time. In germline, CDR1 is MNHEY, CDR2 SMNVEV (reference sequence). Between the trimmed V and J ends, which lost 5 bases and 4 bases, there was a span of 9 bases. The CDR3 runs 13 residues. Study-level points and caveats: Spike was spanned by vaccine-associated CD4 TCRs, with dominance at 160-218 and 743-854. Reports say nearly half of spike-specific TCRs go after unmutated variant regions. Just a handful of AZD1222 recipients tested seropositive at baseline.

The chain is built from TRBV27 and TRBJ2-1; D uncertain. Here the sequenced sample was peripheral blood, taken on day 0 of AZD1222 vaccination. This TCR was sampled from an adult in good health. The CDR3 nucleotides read TGTGCCAGCAGTAGGGCTTTTTACAATGAGCAGTTCTTC. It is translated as CASSRAFYNEQFF.